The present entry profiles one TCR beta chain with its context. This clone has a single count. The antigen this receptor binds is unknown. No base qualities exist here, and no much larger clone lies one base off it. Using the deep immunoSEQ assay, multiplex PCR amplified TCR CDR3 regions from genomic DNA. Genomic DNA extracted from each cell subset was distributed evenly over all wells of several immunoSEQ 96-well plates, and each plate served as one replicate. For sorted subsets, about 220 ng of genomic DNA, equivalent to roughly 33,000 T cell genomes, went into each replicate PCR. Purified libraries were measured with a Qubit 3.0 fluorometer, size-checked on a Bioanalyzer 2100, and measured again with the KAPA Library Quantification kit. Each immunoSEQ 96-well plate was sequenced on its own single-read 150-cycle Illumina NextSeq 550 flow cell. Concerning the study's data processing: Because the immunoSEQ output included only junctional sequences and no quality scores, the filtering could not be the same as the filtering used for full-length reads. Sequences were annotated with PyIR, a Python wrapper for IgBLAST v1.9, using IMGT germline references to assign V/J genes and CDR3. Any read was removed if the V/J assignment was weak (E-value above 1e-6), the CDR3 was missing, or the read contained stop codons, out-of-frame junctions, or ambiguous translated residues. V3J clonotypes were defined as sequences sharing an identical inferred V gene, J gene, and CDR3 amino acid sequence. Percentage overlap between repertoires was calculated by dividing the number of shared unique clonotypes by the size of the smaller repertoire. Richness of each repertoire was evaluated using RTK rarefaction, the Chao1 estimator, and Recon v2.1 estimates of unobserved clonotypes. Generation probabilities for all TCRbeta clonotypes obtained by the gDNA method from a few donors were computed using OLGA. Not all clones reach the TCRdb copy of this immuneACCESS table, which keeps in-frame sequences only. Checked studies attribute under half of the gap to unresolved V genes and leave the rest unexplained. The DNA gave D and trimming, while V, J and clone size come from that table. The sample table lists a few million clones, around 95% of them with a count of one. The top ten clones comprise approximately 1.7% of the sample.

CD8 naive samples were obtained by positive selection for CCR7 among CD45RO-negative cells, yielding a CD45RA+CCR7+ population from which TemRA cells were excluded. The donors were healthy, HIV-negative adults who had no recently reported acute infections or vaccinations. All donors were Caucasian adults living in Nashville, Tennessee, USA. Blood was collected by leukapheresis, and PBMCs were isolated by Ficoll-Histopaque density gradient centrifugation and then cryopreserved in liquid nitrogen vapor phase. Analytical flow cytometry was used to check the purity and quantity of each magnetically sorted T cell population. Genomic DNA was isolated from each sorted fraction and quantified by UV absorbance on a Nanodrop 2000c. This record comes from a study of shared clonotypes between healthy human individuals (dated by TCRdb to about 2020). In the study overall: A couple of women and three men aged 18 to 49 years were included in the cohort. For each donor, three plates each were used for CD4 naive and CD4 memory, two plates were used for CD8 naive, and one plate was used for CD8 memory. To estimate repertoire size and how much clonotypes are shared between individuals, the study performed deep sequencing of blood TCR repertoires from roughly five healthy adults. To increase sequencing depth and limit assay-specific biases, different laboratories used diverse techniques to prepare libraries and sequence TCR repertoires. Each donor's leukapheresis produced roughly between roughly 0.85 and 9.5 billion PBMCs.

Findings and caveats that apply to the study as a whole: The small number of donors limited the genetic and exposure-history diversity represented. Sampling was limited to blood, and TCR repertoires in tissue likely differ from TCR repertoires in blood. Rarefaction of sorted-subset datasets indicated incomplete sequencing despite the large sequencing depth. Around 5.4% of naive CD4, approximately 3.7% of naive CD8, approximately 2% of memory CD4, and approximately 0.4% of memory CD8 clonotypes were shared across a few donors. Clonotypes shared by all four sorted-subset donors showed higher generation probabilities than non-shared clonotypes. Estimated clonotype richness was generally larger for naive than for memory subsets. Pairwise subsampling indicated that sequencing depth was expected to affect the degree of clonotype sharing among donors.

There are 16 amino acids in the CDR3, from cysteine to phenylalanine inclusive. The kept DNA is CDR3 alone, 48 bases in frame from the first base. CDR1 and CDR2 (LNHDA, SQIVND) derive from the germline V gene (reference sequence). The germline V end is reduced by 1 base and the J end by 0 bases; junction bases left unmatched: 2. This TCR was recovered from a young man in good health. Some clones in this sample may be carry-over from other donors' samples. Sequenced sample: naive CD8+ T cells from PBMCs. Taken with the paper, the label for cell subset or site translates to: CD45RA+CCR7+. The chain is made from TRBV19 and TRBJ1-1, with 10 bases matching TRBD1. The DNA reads TGTGCCAGTAGTATAGGGACAGGGGGTTTGAACACTGAAGCTTTCTTT. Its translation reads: CASSIGTGGLNTEAFF.